These T cell receptor beta chains were read from a single sample in a study of CD8 T cells in ankylosing spondylitis. TCRdb re-analysed the 5' RACE reads in MiXCR, keeping a single row per CDR3 protein. The data show a few hundred thousand distinct CDR3 sequences, with about a sixth seen just once and approximately 33% held by the top ten. Sequencing was carried out using blood, either unsorted or a sorted T cell fraction (not recorded which). Source of these receptors: a male donor with ankylosing spondylitis or in good health (not recorded which). The CDR3 runs from the conserved cysteine through the conserved F or W. The order of the fields is D gene, clone size, J gene, V gene, CDR3 DNA, CDR3 protein. The D gene is left open where the match is weak. The size entry is marked missing in some rows and otherwise reads once, few, many or a size class.

>.|.|TRBJ2-7|TRBV5-6
TGTGCCAGCAGCTTCAGTTTCCAGAGCTACGAGCAGTACTTC
CASSFSFQSYEQYF
>.|.|TRBJ2-7|TRBV10-2
TGCGCCAGCGGGGAGTACGAGCAGTACTTC
CASGEYEQYF
>.|.|TRBJ2-5|TRBV4-1
TGCGCCAGCAGCCAAGATTTGAACAGGGCCCTTCAAGAGACCCAGTACTTC
CASSQDLNRALQETQYF
>.|.|TRBJ2-7|TRBV5-6
TGTGCCAGCAGCTTGGAAGTACGGGCCTTCGAGCAGTACTTC
CASSLEVRAFEQYF
>.|.|TRBJ2-3|TRBV29-1
TGCAGCGTCGCTGAGGGGGCAGATACGCAGTATTTT
CSVAEGADTQYF
>.|.|TRBJ1-4|TRBV15
TGTGCCACCAGCAGACAGGGAGAAAAACTGTTTTTT
CATSRQGEKLFF
>.|few|TRBJ1-1|TRBV4-2
TGTGCCAGCAGCCATCGACTGGACATGAACACTGAAGCTTTCTTT
CASSHRLDMNTEAFF
>TRBD2|.|TRBJ2-1|TRBV7-9
TGTGCCAGCGGACTAGGTGGGAGCTCCTACAATGAGCAGTTCTTC
CASGLGGSSYNEQFF
>.|.|TRBJ2-1|TRBV4-1
TGCGCCAGCAGCCAGTCAATTGGCCTCCATGAGCAGTTCTTC
CASSQSIGLHEQFF
>.|few|TRBJ2-1|TRBV7-6
TGTGCCAGCAGCTTATTCCCATTCGGCTGGGCGGTGGCGGGACTCAATGAGCAGTTCTTC
CASSLFPFGWAVAGLNEQFF
>TRBD2|few|TRBJ2-1|TRBV20-1
TGCAGTGTTATACTAGCGGGAGGGCCGGAACAGTTCTTC
CSVILAGGPEQFF
>TRBD2|.|TRBJ2-7|TRBV29-1
TGCAGCGTTGACGGCGGGAGGAACAACGAGCAGTACTTC
CSVDGGRNNEQYF
>.|few|TRBJ2-2|TRBV29-1
TGCAGCGTTTCAACCACAGTAAACACCGGGGAGCTGTTTTTT
CSVSTTVNTGELFF
>.|few|TRBJ2-7|TRBV4-1
TGCGCCAGCAGCCAAGCGTCGGGGGAAGGCCTCCGCGAGCAGTACTTC
CASSQASGEGLREQYF
>TRBD2|.|TRBJ2-3|TRBV7-7
TGTGCTAGCAGCTTCGGACTAGGGACCCCAGATACGCAGTATTTT
CASSFGLGTPDTQYF
>.|.|TRBJ1-2|TRBV4-1
TGCGCCAGCAGCCAACTCCGACAGAACTATGGCTACACCTTC
CASSQLRQNYGYTF
>TRBD1|.|TRBJ2-1|TRBV12-3/TRBV12-4
TGTGCCAGCAGTACGGGACAGGGGGCCTACAATGAGCAGTTCTTC
CASSTGQGAYNEQFF
>TRBD1|few|TRBJ2-2|TRBV6-5
TGTGCCAGCATTAAGGAAAACAGGGGCTTAGACACCGGGGAGCTGTTTTTT
CASIKENRGLDTGELFF
>TRBD2|few|TRBJ2-1|TRBV6-1
TGTGCCAGCAGACCAGCGGGAGGACGGAATGAGCAGTTCTTC
CASRPAGGRNEQFF
>TRBD1|many|TRBJ2-7|TRBV29-1
TGCAGCGTTGAAGACGGACAGGGAGCGGTCTACGAGCAGTACTTC
CSVEDGQGAVYEQYF
>.|few|TRBJ2-7|TRBV7-2
TGTGCCAGCAGCTTCTTCGTGGACTCCTACGAGCAGTACTTC
CASSFFVDSYEQYF
>TRBD2|many|TRBJ2-3|TRBV25-1
TGTGCCATCGGCGCTAGGGAGGGACCTGCTTTGTTACGGGATACGCAGTATTTT
CAIGAREGPALLRDTQYF
>.|many|TRBJ2-7|TRBV27
TGTGCCAGCAGTTTTATCCACAGCCCCTACGAGCAGTACTTC
CASSFIHSPYEQYF
>.|many|TRBJ2-7|TRBV29-1
TGCAGCGTTGAAGATGGCGCGGCGGGACAGACTAGTGAGCAGTACTTC
CSVEDGAAGQTSEQYF
>.|.|TRBJ1-2|TRBV20-1
TGCAGTGCTTCCATGGACAGAAAACCCCATTACTATGGCTACACCTTC
CSASMDRKPHYYGYTF
>.|few|TRBJ1-2|TRBV7-9
TGTGCCAGCAGCTTCGGACAGAACTATGGCTACACCTTC
CASSFGQNYGYTF
>TRBD2|many|TRBJ2-3|TRBV10-3
TGTGCCATCAGTGAGTCGTGGACTAGCGAATCCTATACGCAGTATTTT
CAISESWTSESYTQYF
>.|few|TRBJ2-1|TRBV28
TGTGCCAGCAGCTTAAGGGGTACGCCCTTCAATGAGCAGTTCTTC
CASSLRGTPFNEQFF
>.|.|TRBJ1-1|TRBV6-6
TGTGCCAGCAGTTACCTAGGGTTCAGTGAAGCTTTCTTT
CASSYLGFSEAFF
>.|.|TRBJ2-7|TRBV4-3
TGCGCCAGCAGCCAAGATTGGGGAAGGGTGATGCACGAGCAGTACTTC
CASSQDWGRVMHEQYF
>TRBD2|.|TRBJ2-1|TRBV27
TGTGCCAGCAGTTTAGCTAGCGGGATAATGAATGAGCAGTTCTTC
CASSLASGIMNEQFF
>.|few|TRBJ2-1|TRBV7-2
TGTGCCAGCAGCCCAGACCCCTCAGGGTACAATGAGCAGTTCTTC
CASSPDPSGYNEQFF
>.|.|TRBJ1-4|TRBV9
TGTGCCAGCAGCGTCTGGGACCGGGGTGAAAAACTGTTTTTT
CASSVWDRGEKLFF
>.|many|TRBJ2-7|TRBV20-1
TGCAGTGCCTCCGGGCCCGAATTATTCGAATTCGAGCAGTACTTC
CSASGPELFEFEQYF
>TRBD2|.|TRBJ2-1|TRBV4-3
TGCGCCAGCAGCCAAGTGAGCGGGAGGGAAAATGAGCAGTTCTTC
CASSQVSGRENEQFF
>TRBD2|.|TRBJ2-7|TRBV29-1
TGCAGCGCTGTGACTAGCCCCAACTACGAGCAGTACTTC
CSAVTSPNYEQYF
>.|.|TRBJ2-7|TRBV25-1
TGTGCCAGCAGTGAACAGCAGGGTTTCGAGCAGTACTTC
CASSEQQGFEQYF
>.|.|TRBJ1-1|TRBV3-1
TGTGCCAGCAGTGCGATAAACACTGAAGCTTTCTTT
CASSAINTEAFF
>.|.|TRBJ1-5|TRBV5-5
TGTGCCAGCAGCTTTAGACCCGACGAAGGGGCCCAGCATTTT
CASSFRPDEGAQHF
>.|few|TRBJ2-1|TRBV7-8
TGTGCCAGCAGCTTAGTTACAAGCGCCTACAATGAGCAGTTCTTC
CASSLVTSAYNEQFF
>TRBD1|few|TRBJ1-2|TRBV11-2
TGTGCCAGCAGCCCCGACAGGGTTAGGGGATTAAACTATGGCTACACCTTC
CASSPDRVRGLNYGYTF